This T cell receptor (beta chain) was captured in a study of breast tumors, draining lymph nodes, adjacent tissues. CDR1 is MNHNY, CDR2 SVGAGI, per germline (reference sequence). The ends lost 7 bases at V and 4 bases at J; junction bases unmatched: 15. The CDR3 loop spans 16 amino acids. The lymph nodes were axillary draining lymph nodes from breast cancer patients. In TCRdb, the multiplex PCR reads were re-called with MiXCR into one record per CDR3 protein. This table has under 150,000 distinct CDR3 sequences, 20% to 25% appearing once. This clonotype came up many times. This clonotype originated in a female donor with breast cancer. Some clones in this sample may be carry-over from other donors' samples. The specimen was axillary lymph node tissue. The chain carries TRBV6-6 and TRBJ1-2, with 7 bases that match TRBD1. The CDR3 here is CASTSDREIRSYGYTF. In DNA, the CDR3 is TGTGCCAGCACCTCAGACAGGGAAATACGAAGCTATGGCTACACCTTC.